A selection of T cell receptor beta chains follows, all from one sample in a study of T-cell reconstitution after alpha-beta-depleted transplantation in children. In TCRdb, the PCR reads were re-called with MiXCR into one record per CDR3 protein. In the table there are fewer than 550,000 distinct CDR3 sequences, approximately 10% of which are singletons. The sequencing here drew on PBMCs, mostly from graft donor cells, taken 180 days after TCRalphabeta/CD19-depleted stem cell transplant. The receptors here all came from a female patient aged 2-15 years who had a stem cell transplant for aplastic anemia, so the T cells may come from the graft donor. Both conserved end residues are part of each CDR3. Fields, in order: J gene, clone size, V gene, CDR3 protein. Clone sizes are given selectively: once, few, many, or a class where the clone is expanded.

j_call: TRBJ1-6; clone_size: few; v_call: TRBV6-1; cdr3_aa: CASSLTQGANSPLHF
j_call: TRBJ1-3; clone_size: few; v_call: TRBV5-1; cdr3_aa: CASSLPQRFGNTIYF
j_call: TRBJ2-7; clone_size: few; v_call: TRBV5-5; cdr3_aa: CASSLGGNWGYEQYF
j_call: TRBJ1-1; clone_size: .; v_call: TRBV5-1; cdr3_aa: CASSWIQGNTEAFF
j_call: TRBJ2-1; clone_size: few; v_call: TRBV7-3; cdr3_aa: CASSTTDRGKGSYNEQFF
j_call: TRBJ1-5; clone_size: few; v_call: TRBV30; cdr3_aa: CAWSDSHGRPQHF
j_call: TRBJ2-1; clone_size: many; v_call: TRBV20-1; cdr3_aa: CSARGGTSYNEQFF
j_call: TRBJ2-7; clone_size: .; v_call: TRBV25-1; cdr3_aa: CASSRHPYEQYF
j_call: TRBJ1-1; clone_size: few; v_call: TRBV6-2/TRBV6-3; cdr3_aa: CASTRSGGLNTEAFF
j_call: TRBJ2-1; clone_size: few; v_call: TRBV7-2; cdr3_aa: CASSLAAVGANEQFF
j_call: TRBJ2-3; clone_size: .; v_call: TRBV9; cdr3_aa: CASSVAPSRADTQYF
j_call: TRBJ2-3; clone_size: few; v_call: TRBV14; cdr3_aa: CASSQVNREDTQYF
j_call: TRBJ2-7; clone_size: few; v_call: TRBV7-2; cdr3_aa: CASSTGGAGYEQYF
j_call: TRBJ1-1; clone_size: many; v_call: TRBV28; cdr3_aa: CASSLWGTRSTEAFF
j_call: TRBJ2-1; clone_size: few; v_call: TRBV6-5; cdr3_aa: CASRASGGGSYNEQFF
j_call: TRBJ2-2; clone_size: few; v_call: TRBV4-3; cdr3_aa: CASSRPPWGELFF
j_call: TRBJ2-7; clone_size: few; v_call: TRBV5-1; cdr3_aa: CASSLRDSGYEQYF
j_call: TRBJ1-2; clone_size: .; v_call: TRBV12-3/TRBV12-4; cdr3_aa: CASSSRHPVHYGYTF
j_call: TRBJ1-1; clone_size: .; v_call: TRBV7-2; cdr3_aa: CASSPWTGRAFF
j_call: TRBJ2-1; clone_size: .; v_call: TRBV20-1; cdr3_aa: CSAKLPGTRVYNEQFF
j_call: TRBJ2-3; clone_size: .; v_call: TRBV11-1; cdr3_aa: CASSLESASLRSTDTQYF
j_call: TRBJ2-7; clone_size: .; v_call: TRBV7-3; cdr3_aa: CASSWGTSGRANEQYF